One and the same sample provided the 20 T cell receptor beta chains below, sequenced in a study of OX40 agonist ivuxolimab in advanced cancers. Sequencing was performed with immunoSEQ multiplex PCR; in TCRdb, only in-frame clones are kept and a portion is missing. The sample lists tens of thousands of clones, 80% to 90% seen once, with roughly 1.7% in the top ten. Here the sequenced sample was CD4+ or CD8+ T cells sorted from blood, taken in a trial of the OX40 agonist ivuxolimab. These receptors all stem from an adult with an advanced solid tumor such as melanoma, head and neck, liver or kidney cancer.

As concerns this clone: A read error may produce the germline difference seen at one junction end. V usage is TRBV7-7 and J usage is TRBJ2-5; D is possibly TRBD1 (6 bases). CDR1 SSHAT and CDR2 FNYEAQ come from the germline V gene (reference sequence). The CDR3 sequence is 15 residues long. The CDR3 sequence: CASSLLSGAGETQYF. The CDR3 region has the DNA TGTGCTAGCAGCTTATTATCAGGGGCTGGGGAGACCCAGTACTTC.

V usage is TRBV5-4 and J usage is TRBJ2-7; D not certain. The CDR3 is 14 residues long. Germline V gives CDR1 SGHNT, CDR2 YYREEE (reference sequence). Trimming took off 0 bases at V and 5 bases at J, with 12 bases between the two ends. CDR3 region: CASSLVGSLNEQYF. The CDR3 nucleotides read TGTGCCAGCAGCTTGGTGGGGTCTTTAAACGAGCAGTACTTC.

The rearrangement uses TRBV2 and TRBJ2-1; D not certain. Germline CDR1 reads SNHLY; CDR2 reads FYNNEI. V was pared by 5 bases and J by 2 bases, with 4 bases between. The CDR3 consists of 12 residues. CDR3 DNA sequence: TGTGCCAGCAGTCTAACCTACAATGAGCAGTTCTTC. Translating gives CASSLTYNEQFF. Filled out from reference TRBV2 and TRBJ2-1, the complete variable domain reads EPEVTQTPSHQVTQMGQEVILRCVPISNHLYFYWYRQILGQKVEFLVSFYNNEISEKSEIFDDQFSVERPDGSNFTLKIRSTKLEDSAMYFCASSLTYNEQFFGPGTRLTVL.

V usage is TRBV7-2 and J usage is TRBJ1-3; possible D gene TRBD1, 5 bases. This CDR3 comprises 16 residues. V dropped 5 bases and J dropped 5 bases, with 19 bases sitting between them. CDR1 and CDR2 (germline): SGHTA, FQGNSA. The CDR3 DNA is TGTGCCAGCAGCCAATTAACAGGTTGGGCCCGAAACACCATATATTTT. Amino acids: CASSQLTGWARNTIYF. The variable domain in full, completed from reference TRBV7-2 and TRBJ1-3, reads GAGVSQSPSNKVTEKGKDVELRCDPISGHTALYWYRQSLGQGLEFLIYFQGNSAPDKSGLPSDRFSAERTGGSVSTLTIQRTQQEDSAVYLCASSQLTGWARNTIYFGEGSWLTVV.

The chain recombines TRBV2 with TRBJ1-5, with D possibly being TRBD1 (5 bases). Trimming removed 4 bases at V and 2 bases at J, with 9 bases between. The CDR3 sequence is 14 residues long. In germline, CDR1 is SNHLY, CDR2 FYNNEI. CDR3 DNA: TGTGCCAGCAGTGGGGGGAAAGGCAATCAGCCCCAGCATTTT. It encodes CASSGGKGNQPQHF.

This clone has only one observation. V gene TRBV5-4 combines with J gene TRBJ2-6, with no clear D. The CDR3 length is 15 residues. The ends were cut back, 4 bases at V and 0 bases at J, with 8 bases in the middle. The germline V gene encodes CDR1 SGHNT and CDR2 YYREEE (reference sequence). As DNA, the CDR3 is TGTGCCAGCAGCCCCCTGAGCTCTGGGGCCAACGTCCTGACTTTC. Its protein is CASSPLSSGANVLTF.

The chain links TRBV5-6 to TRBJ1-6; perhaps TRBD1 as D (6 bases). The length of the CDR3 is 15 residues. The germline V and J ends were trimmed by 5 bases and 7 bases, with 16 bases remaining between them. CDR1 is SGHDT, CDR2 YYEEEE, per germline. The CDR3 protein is CASRGHGTRNSPLHF. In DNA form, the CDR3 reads TGTGCCAGCAGAGGACACGGGACAAGGAATTCACCCCTCCACTTT. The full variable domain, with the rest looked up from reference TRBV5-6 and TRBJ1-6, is DAGVTQSPTHLIKTRGQQVTLRCSPKSGHDTVSWYQQALGQGPQFIFQYYEEEERQRGNFPDRFSGHQFPNYSSELNVNALLLGDSALYLCASRGHGTRNSPLHFGNGTRLTVT.

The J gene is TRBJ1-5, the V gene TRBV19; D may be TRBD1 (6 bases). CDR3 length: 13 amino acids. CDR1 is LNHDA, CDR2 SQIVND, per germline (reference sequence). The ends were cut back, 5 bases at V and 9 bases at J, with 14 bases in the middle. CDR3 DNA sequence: TGTGCCAGTAGTGGCCCCCAGGGGTGGCCCCAGCATTTT. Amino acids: CASSGPQGWPQHF.

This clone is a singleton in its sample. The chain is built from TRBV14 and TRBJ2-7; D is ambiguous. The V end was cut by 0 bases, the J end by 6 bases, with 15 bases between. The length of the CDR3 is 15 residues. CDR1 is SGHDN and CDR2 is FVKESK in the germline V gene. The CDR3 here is CASSQDPWTPGEQYF. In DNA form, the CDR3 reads TGTGCCAGCAGCCAAGATCCCTGGACCCCTGGCGAGCAGTACTTC.

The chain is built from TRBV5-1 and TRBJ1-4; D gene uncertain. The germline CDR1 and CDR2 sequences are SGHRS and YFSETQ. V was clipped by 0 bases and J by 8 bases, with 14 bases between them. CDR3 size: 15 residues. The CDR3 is CASSLARNGREKLFF. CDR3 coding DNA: TGCGCCAGCAGCTTGGCCCGAAACGGGAGGGAAAAACTGTTTTTT.

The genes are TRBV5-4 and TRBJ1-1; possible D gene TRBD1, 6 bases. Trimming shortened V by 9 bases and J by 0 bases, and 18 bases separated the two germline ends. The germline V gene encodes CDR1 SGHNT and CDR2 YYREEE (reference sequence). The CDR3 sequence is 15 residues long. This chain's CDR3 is CANLPGPGVNTEAFF. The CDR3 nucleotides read TGTGCCAACCTTCCCGGCCCAGGGGTGAACACTGAAGCTTTCTTT.

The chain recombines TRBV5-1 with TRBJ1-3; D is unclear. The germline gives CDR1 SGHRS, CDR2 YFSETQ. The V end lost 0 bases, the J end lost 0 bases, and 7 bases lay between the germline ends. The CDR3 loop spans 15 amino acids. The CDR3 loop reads CASSLAGFSGNTIYF. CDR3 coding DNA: TGCGCCAGCAGCTTGGCAGGCTTCTCTGGAAACACCATATATTTT. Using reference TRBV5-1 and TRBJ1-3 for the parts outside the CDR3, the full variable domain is KAGVTQTPRYLIKTRGQQVTLSCSPISGHRSVSWYQQTPGQGLQFLFEYFSETQRNKGNFPGRFSGRQFSNSRSEMNVSTLELGDSALYLCASSLAGFSGNTIYFGEGSWLTVV.

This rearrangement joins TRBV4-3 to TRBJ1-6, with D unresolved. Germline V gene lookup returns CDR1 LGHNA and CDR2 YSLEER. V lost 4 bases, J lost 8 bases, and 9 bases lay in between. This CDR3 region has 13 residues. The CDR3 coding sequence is TGCGCCAGCAGCCCGAGAAGAGATTCACCCCTCCACTTT. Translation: CASSPRRDSPLHF.

The CDR3 spells CASSESRDRGHDGYTF. CDR3 nucleotide sequence: TGTGCCAGCAGTGAATCCCGGGACAGGGGGCATGATGGCTACACCTTC. The rearrangement joins TRBV2 to TRBJ1-2, with 12 bases lining up with TRBD1. CDR3 length: 16 residues. Germline trimming cut 2 bases from V and 6 bases from J; bases unmatched to any gene: 7. Germline assignment: CDR1 SNHLY and CDR2 FYNNEI.

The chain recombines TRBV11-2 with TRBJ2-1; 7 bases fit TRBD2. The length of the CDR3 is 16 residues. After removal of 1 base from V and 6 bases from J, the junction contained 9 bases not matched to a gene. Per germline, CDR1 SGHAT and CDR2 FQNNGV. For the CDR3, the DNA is TGTGCCAGCAGCTTAGCCCTGGCGGGAGTGTTCAATGAGCAGTTCTTC. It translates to CASSLALAGVFNEQFF.

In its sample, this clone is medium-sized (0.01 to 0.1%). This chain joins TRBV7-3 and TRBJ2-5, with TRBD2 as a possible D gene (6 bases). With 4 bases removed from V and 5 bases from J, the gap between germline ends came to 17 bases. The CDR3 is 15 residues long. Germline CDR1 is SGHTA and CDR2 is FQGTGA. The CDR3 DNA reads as TGTGCCAGCAGCTCCAGTGCGGGGAGCGGGGAGACCCAGTACTTC. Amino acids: CASSSSAGSGETQYF.

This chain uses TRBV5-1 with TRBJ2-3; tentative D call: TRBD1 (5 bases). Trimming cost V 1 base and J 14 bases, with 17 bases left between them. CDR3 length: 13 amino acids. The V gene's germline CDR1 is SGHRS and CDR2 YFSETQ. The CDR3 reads CASSLSQDTTRYF. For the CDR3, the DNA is TGCGCCAGCAGCTTGTCCCAGGACACAACCCGGTATTTT.

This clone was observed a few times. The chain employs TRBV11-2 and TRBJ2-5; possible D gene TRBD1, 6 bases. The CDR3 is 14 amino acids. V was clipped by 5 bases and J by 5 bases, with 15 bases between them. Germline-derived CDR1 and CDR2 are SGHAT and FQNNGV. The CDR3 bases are TGTGCCAGCAGCAGTACAGGGCTCCGGGAGACCCAGTACTTC. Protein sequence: CASSSTGLRETQYF.

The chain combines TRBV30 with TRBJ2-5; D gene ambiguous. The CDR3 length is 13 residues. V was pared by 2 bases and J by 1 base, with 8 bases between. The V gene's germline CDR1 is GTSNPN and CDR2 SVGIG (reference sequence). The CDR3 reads CAWSYGVQETQYF. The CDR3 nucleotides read TGTGCCTGGAGTTACGGCGTCCAAGAGACCCAGTACTTC.

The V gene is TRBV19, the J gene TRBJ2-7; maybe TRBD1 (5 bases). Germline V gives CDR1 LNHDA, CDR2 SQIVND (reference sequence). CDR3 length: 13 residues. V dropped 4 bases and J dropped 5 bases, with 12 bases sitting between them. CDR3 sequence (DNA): TGTGCCAGTAGTAGGGGCAGGTCCCACGAGCAGTACTTC. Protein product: CASSRGRSHEQYF.